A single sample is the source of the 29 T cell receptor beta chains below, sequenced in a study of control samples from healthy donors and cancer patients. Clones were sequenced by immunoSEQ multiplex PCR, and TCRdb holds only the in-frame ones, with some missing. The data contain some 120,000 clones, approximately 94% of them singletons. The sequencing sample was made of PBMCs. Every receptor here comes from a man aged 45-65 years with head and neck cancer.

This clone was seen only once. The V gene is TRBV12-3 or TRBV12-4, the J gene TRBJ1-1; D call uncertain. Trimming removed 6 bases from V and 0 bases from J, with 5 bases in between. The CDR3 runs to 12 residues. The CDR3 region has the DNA TGTGCCAGCAGGTGGATGAACACTGAAGCTTTCTTT. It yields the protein CASRWMNTEAFF.

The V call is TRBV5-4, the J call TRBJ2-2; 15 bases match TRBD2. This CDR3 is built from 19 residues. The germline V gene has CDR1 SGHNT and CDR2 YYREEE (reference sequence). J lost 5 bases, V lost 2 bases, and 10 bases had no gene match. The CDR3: CASSFRRTSGGARTGELFF. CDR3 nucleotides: TGTGCCAGCAGCTTCCGACGGACTAGCGGGGGGGCGCGGACCGGGGAGCTGTTTTTT.

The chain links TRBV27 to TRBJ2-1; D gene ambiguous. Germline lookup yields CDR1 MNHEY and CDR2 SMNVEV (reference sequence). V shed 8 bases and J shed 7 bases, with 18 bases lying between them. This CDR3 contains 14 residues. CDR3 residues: CASGPVPSLNEQFF. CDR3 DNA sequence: TGTGCCAGCGGCCCGGTTCCGTCCCTAAATGAGCAGTTCTTC.

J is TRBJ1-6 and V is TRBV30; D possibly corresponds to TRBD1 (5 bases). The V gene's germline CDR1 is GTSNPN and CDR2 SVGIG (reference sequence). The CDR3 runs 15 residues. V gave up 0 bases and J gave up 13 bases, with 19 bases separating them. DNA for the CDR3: TGTGCCTGGAGTGTGAATAGGGGCCCGGTCGATCCCCTCCACTTT. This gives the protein CAWSVNRGPVDPLHF.

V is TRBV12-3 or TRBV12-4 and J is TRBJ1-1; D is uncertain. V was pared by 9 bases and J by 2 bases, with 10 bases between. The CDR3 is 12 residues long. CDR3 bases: TGTGCCAGTACTCCGCTCAACACTGAAGCTTTCTTT. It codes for CASTPLNTEAFF.

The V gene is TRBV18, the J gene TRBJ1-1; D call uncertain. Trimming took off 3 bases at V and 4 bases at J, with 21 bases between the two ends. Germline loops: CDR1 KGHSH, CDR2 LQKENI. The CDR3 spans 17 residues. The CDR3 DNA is TGTGCCAGCTCACCTCATAAGACCCAGGTCGCAGCCACTGAAGCTTTCTTT. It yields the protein CASSPHKTQVAATEAFF.

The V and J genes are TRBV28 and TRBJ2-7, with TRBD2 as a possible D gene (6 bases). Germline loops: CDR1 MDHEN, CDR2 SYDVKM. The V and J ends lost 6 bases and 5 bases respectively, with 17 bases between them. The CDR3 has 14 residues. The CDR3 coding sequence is TGTGCCAGCAGGTCCTCTGGGGGGAGCCACGAGCAGTACTTC. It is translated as CASRSSGGSHEQYF.

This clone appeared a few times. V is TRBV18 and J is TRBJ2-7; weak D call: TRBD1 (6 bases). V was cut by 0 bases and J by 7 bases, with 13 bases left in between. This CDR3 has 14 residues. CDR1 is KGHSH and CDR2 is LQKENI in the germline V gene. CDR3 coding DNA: TGTGCCAGCTCACCACCGGTGGGGGCGGGTGAGCAGTACTTC. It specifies CASSPPVGAGEQYF.

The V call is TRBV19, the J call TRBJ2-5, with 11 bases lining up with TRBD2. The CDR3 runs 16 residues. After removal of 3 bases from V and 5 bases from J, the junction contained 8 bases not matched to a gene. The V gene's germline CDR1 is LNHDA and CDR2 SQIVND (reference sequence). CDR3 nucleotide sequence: TGTGCCAGTAGTATTGGGTTAGCGGGGGGGCAGGAGACCCAGTACTTC. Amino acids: CASSIGLAGGQETQYF.

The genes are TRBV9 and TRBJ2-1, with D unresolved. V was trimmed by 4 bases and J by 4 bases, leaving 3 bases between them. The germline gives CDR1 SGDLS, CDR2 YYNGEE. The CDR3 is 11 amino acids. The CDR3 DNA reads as TGTGCCAGCAGCAATTACAATGAGCAGTTCTTC. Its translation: CASSNYNEQFF.

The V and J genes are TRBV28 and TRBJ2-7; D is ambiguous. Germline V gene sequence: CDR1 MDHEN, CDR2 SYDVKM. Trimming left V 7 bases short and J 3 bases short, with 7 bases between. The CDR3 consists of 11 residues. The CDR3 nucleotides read TGTGCCAGCAAGTTGAACTACGAGCAGTACTTC. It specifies CASKLNYEQYF.

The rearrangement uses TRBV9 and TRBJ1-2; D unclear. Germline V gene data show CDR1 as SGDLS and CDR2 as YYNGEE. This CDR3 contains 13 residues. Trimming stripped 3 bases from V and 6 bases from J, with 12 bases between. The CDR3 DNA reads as TGTGCCAGCAGCGCCCTTTCTTGGGATGGCTACACCTTC. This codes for CASSALSWDGYTF. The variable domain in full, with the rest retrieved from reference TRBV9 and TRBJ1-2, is DSGVTQTPKHLITATGQRVTLRCSPRSGDLSVYWYQQSLDQGLQFLIQYYNGEERAKGNILERFSAQQFPDLHSELNLSSLELGDSALYFCASSALSWDGYTFGSGTRLTVV.

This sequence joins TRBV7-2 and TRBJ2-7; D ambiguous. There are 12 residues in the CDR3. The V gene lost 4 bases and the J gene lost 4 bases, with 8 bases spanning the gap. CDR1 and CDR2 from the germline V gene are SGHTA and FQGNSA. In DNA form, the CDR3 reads TGTGCCAGCAGCTCCCAGACTTACGAGCAGTACTTC. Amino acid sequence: CASSSQTYEQYF.

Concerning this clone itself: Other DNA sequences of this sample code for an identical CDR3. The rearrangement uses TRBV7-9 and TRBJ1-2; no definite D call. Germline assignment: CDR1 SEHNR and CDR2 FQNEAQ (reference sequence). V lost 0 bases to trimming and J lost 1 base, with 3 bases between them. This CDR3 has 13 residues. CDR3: CASSLAVNYGYTF. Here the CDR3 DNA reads TGTGCCAGCAGCTTAGCCGTTAACTATGGCTACACCTTC.

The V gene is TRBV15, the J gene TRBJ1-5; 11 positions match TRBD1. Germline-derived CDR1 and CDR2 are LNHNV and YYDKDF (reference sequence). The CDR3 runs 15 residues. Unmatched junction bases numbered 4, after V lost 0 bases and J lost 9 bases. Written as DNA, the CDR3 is TGTGCCACCAGCAGAGATAGGGACAGGGGGAGGCCCCAGCATTTT. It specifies CATSRDRDRGRPQHF.

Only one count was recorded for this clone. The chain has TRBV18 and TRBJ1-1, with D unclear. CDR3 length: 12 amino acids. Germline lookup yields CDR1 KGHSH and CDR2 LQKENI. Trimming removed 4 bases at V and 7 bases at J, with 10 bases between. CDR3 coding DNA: TGTGCCAGCTCACTGGAATTTGGTGAAGCTTTCTTT. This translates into CASSLEFGEAFF.

CDR3 nucleotide sequence: TGTGCCAGCAGTTACGGACAGGCCGTAAATGAAAAACTGTTTTTT. Protein product: CASSYGQAVNEKLFF. The chain combines TRBV7-9 with TRBJ1-4; TRBD1 matches 7 bases. V shed 6 bases and J 5 bases; nucleotides not matched to a gene: 9. Looked up from germline, CDR1 is SEHNR and CDR2 is FQNEAQ (reference sequence). The CDR3 extends over 15 amino acids.

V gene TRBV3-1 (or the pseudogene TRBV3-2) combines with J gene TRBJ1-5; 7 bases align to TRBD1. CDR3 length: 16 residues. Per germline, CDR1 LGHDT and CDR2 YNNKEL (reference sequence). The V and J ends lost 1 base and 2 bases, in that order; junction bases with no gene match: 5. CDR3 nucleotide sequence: TGTGCCAGCAGCCAAGGAGGCACAGGGGGCAATCAGCCCCAGCATTTT. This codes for CASSQGGTGGNQPQHF.

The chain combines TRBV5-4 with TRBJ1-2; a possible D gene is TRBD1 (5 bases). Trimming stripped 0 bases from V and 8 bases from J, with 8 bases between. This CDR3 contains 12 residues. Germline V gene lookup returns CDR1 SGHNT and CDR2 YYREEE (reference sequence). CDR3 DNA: TGTGCCAGCAGCTTGGCCGAGGGGGGCTACACCTTC. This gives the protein CASSLAEGGYTF.

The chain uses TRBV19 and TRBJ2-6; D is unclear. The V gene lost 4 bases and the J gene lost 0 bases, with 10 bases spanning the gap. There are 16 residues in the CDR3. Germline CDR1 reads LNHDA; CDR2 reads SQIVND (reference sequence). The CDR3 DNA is TGTGCCAGTAGTACCAGCCGGCTCTCTGGGGCCAACGTCCTGACTTTC. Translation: CASSTSRLSGANVLTF.

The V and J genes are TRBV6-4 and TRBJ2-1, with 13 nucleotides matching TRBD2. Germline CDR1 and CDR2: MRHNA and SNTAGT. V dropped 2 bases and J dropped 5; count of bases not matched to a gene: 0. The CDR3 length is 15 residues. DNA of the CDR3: TGTGCCAGCAGTGACGGACTAGCGGGGGACAATGAGCAGTTCTTC. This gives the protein CASSDGLAGDNEQFF.

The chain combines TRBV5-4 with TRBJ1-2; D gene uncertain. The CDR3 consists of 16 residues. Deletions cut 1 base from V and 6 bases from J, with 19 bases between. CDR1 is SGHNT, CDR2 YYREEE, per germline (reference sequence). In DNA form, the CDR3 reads TGTGCCAGCAGCTTGAGGTCCCTGGCCCCGACTCATGGCTACACCTTC. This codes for CASSLRSLAPTHGYTF. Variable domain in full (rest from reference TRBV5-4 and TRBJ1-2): ETGVTQSPTHLIKTRGQQVTLRCSSQSGHNTVSWYQQALGQGPQFIFQYYREEENGRGNFPPRFSGLQFPNYSSELNVNALELDDSALYLCASSLRSLAPTHGYTFGSGTRLTVV.

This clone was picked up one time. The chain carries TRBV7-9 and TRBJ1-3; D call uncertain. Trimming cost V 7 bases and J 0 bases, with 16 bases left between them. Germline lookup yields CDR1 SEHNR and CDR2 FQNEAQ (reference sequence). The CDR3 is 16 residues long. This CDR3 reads CASTLGRQSSGNTIYF. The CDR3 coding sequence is TGTGCCAGCACCCTAGGGAGGCAGAGCTCTGGAAACACCATATATTTT.

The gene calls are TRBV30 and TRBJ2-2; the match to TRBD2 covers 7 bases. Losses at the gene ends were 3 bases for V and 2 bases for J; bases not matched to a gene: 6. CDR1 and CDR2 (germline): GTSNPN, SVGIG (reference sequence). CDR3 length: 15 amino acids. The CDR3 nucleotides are TGTGCCTGGAGGTGGGCGGGGGTCAACACCGGGGAGCTGTTTTTT. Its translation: CAWRWAGVNTGELFF.

The CDR3 sequence is CASSPIAGANVLTF. The CDR3 nucleotides are TGTGCCAGCAGCCCCATCGCCGGGGCCAACGTCCTGACTTTC. This chain connects TRBV7-6 to TRBJ2-6, with no clear D. CDR1 is SGHVS, CDR2 FNYEAQ, per germline. CDR3 length equals 14 residues. Trimming took 5 bases from V and 4 from J, leaving 9 bases between them.

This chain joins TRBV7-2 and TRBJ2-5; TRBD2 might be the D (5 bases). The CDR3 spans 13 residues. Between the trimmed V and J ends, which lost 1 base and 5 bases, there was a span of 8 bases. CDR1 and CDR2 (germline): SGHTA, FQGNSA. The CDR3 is CASSLEQRETQYF. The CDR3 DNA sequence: TGTGCCAGCAGCTTAGAACAGCGGGAGACCCAGTACTTC.

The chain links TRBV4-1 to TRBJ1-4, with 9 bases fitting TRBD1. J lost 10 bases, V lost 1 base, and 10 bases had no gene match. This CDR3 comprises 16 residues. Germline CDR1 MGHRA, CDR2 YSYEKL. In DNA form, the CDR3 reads TGCGCCAGCAGCCAAGCCGAGAAGGACAGGGGCGGAAAACTGTTTTTT. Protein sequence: CASSQAEKDRGGKLFF.

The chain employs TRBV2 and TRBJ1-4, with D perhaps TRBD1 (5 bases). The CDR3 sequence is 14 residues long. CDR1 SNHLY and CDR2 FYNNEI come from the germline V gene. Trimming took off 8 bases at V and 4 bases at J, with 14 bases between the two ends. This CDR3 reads CASGQAGRNEKLFF. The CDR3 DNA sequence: TGTGCCAGCGGGCAGGCGGGACGTAATGAAAAACTGTTTTTT.

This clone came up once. The CDR3 spells CASSESGTYLYEQYF. CDR3 sequence (DNA): TGTGCCAGCAGTGAGTCAGGGACTTACCTGTACGAGCAGTACTTC. The rearrangement links TRBV6-1 to TRBJ2-7, with D maybe TRBD2 (6 bases). Germline loops: CDR1 MNHNS, CDR2 SASEGT. The CDR3 covers 15 residues. V gave up 3 bases and J gave up 4 bases, with 16 bases separating them.